The present T cell receptor (beta chain) was sequenced within a study of blood T cell repertoires in COVID-19. Assay used: immunoSEQ multiplex PCR; TCRdb lists only in-frame clones, some missing. The sample contains roughly 140,000 clones, roughly 72% of which appear only once. The CDR3 runs to 17 residues. With 7 bases clipped from V and 4 bases from J, the junction kept 16 bases outside the gene matches. Germline lookup yields CDR1 SGHAT and CDR2 FQNNGV. The specimen sequenced was peripheral blood. The clonotype originates from a woman aged 80 or over with acute or convalescent COVID-19. The chain carries TRBV11-2 and TRBJ2-5, with 9 bases identical to TRBD2. The DNA of the CDR3 is TGTGCCAGCACCGAAAACTGGGGCGGGGGGGCCGGAGAGACCCAGTACTTC. It codes for CASTENWGGGAGETQYF.